These 6 T cell receptor beta chains share one sample of origin, sequenced in a study of blood T cell repertoires in COVID-19. This table comes from immunoSEQ multiplex PCR, and its TCRdb copy is limited to in-frame clones, with some not included. The sample carries a few hundred thousand clones, 87% recorded once. Sequencing used peripheral blood. The source is a man aged 18-30 years with active or convalescent COVID-19.

The chain has TRBV6-4 and TRBJ2-3, with TRBD2 matching over 7 bases. The CDR3 spans 15 residues. CDR1 MRHNA and CDR2 SNTAGT come from the germline V gene. V was pared by 3 bases and J by 0 bases, with 3 bases of the junction left unmatched. This CDR3 reads CASSDGSGSTDTQYF. The CDR3 nucleotides are TGTGCCAGCAGTGATGGTAGCGGGAGCACAGATACGCAGTATTTT.

The V call is TRBV7-9, the J call TRBJ2-7, with 7 nucleotides matching TRBD2. CDR3 length equals 13 residues. V shed 8 bases and J 2 bases; nucleotides not matched to a gene: 6. Germline CDR1 is SEHNR and CDR2 is FQNEAQ (reference sequence). The DNA for the CDR3 is TGTGCCAGCTCCGGGGGGTACCCCTACGAGCAGTACTTC. Residues: CASSGGYPYEQYF.

The chain combines TRBV5-1 with TRBJ2-7; D unresolved. The CDR3 spans 15 residues. Germline CDR1 and CDR2: SGHRS and YFSETQ. V was clipped by 0 bases and J by 2 bases, with 12 bases between them. The CDR3 DNA follows: TGCGCCAGCAGCTTGGGTGGCGGATTTCCCTACGAGCAGTACTTC. It translates to CASSLGGGFPYEQYF.

The chain combines TRBV18 with TRBJ1-1; D is unclear. The CDR3 is 13 amino acids. Trimming left V 2 bases short and J 1 base short, with 5 bases between. CDR1 is KGHSH and CDR2 is LQKENI in the germline V gene. The chain's CDR3 is CASSPISNTEAFF. The CDR3 nucleotides are TGTGCCAGCTCACCAATCTCGAACACTGAAGCTTTCTTT.

V is TRBV11-3 and J is TRBJ2-1, with D maybe TRBD2 (6 bases). The V and J ends lost 0 bases and 0 bases respectively, with 12 bases between them. The CDR3 is 17 amino acids. Germline V gene lookup returns CDR1 SGHNT and CDR2 YENEEA. The CDR3 loop reads CASSLESGGSSYNEQFF. CDR3 in DNA: TGTGCCAGCAGCTTAGAATCAGGAGGGAGCTCCTACAATGAGCAGTTCTTC.

This clone occurred once. The rearrangement links TRBV3-1 (or the pseudogene TRBV3-2) to TRBJ1-2; 7 nucleotides agree with TRBD1. This CDR3 is built from 14 residues. V lost 0 bases and J lost 4; bases outside the gene matches: 2. Germline values: CDR1 LGHDT, CDR2 YNNKEL (reference sequence). CDR3 DNA: TGTGCCAGCAGCCAAGAGGGACAGTTCTATGGCTACACCTTC. It specifies CASSQEGQFYGYTF.